One and the same sample provided the 4 T cell receptor beta chains below, sequenced in a study of T cell changes during pregnancy in multiple sclerosis. Sequencing was performed with immunoSEQ multiplex PCR; in TCRdb, only in-frame clones are kept and a portion is missing. The data contain under 55,000 clones, around 94% of them singletons. The sample was CD4+ T cells from peripheral blood mononuclear cells, taken in the third trimester of pregnancy. Every receptor here comes from a female donor with multiple sclerosis, enrolled in a pregnancy study.

This clone was observed a single time. The chain combines TRBV5-1 with TRBJ1-2, with D maybe TRBD1 (6 bases). V lost 3 bases to trimming and J lost 4 bases, with 16 bases between them. CDR3 size: 15 residues. Germline V lookup: CDR1 SGHRS, CDR2 YFSETQ. The CDR3 DNA sequence: TGCGCCAGCAGCTCCAGATCGGGCAGGGGCTATGGCTACACCTTC. It yields the protein CASSSRSGRGYGYTF.

This chain joins TRBV5-4 and TRBJ2-5; D ambiguous. The CDR3 spans 13 residues. The V gene's germline CDR1 is SGHNT and CDR2 YYREEE (reference sequence). Trimming took 7 bases from V and 3 from J, leaving 13 bases between them. As DNA, the CDR3 is TGTGCCAGCGCGCAGGAAGCCAAAGAGACCCAGTACTTC. It codes for CASAQEAKETQYF.

This rearrangement joins TRBV18 to TRBJ1-6, with 10 bases aligning to TRBD1. The germline CDR1 and CDR2 sequences are KGHSH and LQKENI. V gave up 5 bases and J gave up 8 bases; unmatched junction bases: 12. The CDR3 is 17 amino acids. The CDR3 DNA is TGTGCCAGCTCATCGATCGCCGGGGGGACAGGGGATTCACCCCTCCACTTT. It translates to CASSSIAGGTGDSPLHF.

The chain couples TRBV4-1 to TRBJ2-5; 7 bases align to TRBD2. There are 17 residues in the CDR3. The junction had 9 bases not matched to a gene; V was cut back by 1 base and J by 1 base. In germline, CDR1 is MGHRA, CDR2 YSYEKL. The CDR3 protein is CASSQAVTGGPQETQYF. The CDR3 DNA is TGCGCCAGCAGCCAAGCGGTAACGGGGGGTCCCCAAGAGACCCAGTACTTC.